This T cell receptor (beta chain) was observed in a study of Graves' ophthalmopathy and Graves' hyperthyroidism. A few counts support this clonotype. Transcripts of RNA were the source for amplifying TCR beta CDR3 regions. HTBI primers served in a first-round RT-PCR, which a second-round multiplex PCR followed. In TCRdb, the multiplex PCR reads were re-called with MiXCR into one record per CDR3 protein. In the table there are 500,000 to 600,000 distinct CDR3 sequences, under 45% of which are singletons. CDR3 length: 15 residues. Germline-derived CDR1 and CDR2 are SGHVS and FQNEAQ. Trimming cost V 8 bases and J 4 bases, with 20 bases left between them.

This receptor was identified in an adult man with Graves' hyperthyroidism. The sequenced sample was peripheral blood or thyroid tissue (not recorded which). The V gene is TRBV7-8, the J gene TRBJ1-2; D may be TRBD1 (5 bases). CDR3 bases: TGTGCCAGCTCTCACGAGGAGGGGAGAGCCTATGGCTACACCTTC. This codes for CASSHEEGRAYGYTF.